This T cell receptor (beta chain) was captured in a study of breast tumors, draining lymph nodes, adjacent tissues (TCRdb year 2016). About the full investigation: Breast cancer patients provided tumor, adjacent nontumor tissue and axillary lymph nodes, and the study compared the TCR beta repertoires across these three sources. In human breast cancer, the study set out to assess how tumor, surrounding tissue and draining lymph node repertoires relate to one another and whether T cells might be exchanged between them. General findings and caveats noted by the study authors: Tumors showed preferential V and J gene usage, and their T-cell repertoire diversity fell below that of lymph nodes yet above that of nontumor tissue. The similarity between tumor and nontumor tissue repertoires was significantly greater in luminal-like breast cancer than in basal-like breast cancer. Rather than being directly demonstrated, the conclusion that tumor T cells originate in lymph nodes was presented as consistent with a hypothesis. The data were judged consistent with most tumor T cells deriving from the lymph node and then expanding within tumor tissue.

Reading from cysteine to phenylalanine, the CDR3 counts 14 amino acids. The only DNA kept is the CDR3, 42 bases in frame from the first base. The germline V gene (reference sequence) gives CDR1 as DFQATT and CDR2 as SNEGSKA. The reads were generated on an Illumina HiSeq 2000. TCR beta chain libraries were generated by multiplex PCR amplification. High-throughput sequencing was used to analyze the amplified TCR beta chain products. The public reads were run again by TCRdb, first through fastp at Q25 and then through MiXCR, and only productive beta chains were kept. Every CDR3 protein is listed once, alongside the most common genes and DNA of its rows. The sample contains over 200,000 distinct CDR3 sequences, about 34% of them found a single time. The ten most abundant clones make up approximately 1.5% of the sample. This clonotype was picked up one time. It has no known antigen specificity. An end of the junction does not agree with germline; a read error may underlie this.

Lymph node samples were obtained from the axillary draining lymph nodes of breast cancer patients. Here the chain combines TRBV20-1 and TRBJ2-1, with 10 central nucleotides matching TRBD2. The source is a female donor with breast cancer. Some clones in this sample may be carry-over from other donors' samples. Sequencing used axillary lymph node tissue. CDR3 region: CSARDPISGREQSF. Read as DNA, the sequence is TGCAGTGCTAGAGACCCTATCAGCGGGAGGGAACAGTCCTTC.